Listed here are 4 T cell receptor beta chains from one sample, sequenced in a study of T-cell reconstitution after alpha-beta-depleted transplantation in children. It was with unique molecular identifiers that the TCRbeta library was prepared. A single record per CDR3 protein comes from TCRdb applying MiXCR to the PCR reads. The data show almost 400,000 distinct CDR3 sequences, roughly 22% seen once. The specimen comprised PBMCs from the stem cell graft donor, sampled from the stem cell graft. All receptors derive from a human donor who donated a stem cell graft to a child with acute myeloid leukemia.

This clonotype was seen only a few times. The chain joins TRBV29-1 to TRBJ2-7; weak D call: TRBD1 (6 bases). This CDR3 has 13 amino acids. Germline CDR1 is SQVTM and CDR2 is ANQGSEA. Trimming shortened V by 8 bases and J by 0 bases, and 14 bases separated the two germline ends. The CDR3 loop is CSFKRDNSYEQYF. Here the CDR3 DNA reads TGCAGCTTTAAACGGGACAACTCCTACGAGCAGTACTTC.

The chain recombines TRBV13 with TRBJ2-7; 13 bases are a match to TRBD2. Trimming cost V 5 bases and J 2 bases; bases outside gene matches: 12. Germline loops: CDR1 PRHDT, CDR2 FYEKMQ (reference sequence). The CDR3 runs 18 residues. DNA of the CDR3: TGTGCCAGCAGCGGAGGGGTCGGACTAGCGGGAGAGGCCTACGAGCAGTACTTC. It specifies CASSGGVGLAGEAYEQYF.

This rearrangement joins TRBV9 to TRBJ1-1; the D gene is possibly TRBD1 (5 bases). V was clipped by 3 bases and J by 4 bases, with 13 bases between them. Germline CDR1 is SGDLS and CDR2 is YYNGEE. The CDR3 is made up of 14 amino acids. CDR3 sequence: CASSAGVGSTEAFF. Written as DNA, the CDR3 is TGTGCCAGCAGCGCGGGGGTAGGGAGCACTGAAGCTTTCTTT.

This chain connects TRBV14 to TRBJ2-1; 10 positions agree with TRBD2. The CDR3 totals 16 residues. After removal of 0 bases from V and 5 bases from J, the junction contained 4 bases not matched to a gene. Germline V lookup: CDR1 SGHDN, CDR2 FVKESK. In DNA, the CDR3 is TGTGCCAGCAGCCAAGATTGGGGACTAGCGAACAATGAGCAGTTCTTC. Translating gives CASSQDWGLANNEQFF.